This TCR beta chain was recorded in a study of T cells after yellow fever vaccination. Whole-study context: It was SMART-Seq v4 Ultra Low Input that prepared the fractions with low cell numbers.

General study results and limits: The booster response re-showed most primary clones: approximately 97% CD4, almost 90% CD8.

Researchers made TCR cDNA using 5'RACE template switching, and this step added a universal primer site and UMIs. Each CDR3 protein gets one entry after TCRdb re-called the 5' RACE reads with MiXCR. The sample includes hundreds of thousands of distinct CDR3 sequences, approximately 13% seen only once; the top ten take 15%. Trimming removed 5 bases from V and 0 bases from J, with 14 bases in between. CDR1 and CDR2 (germline): WSHSY, SAAADI. This CDR3 is 15 amino acids long. As for this clonotype: What it binds is not known.

The chain has TRBV10-2 and TRBJ2-7, with a possible D match to TRBD2 (6 bases). The sample was PBMCs, taken on the day of the yellow fever booster vaccination. The source of this sequence is a man younger than 40 who received the YFV17D yellow fever vaccine. DNA of the CDR3: TGCGCCAGCAGTTCGAGGCCGGGGGTCTCCTACGAGCAGTACTTC. Translating gives CASSSRPGVSYEQYF.